The 11 T cell receptor beta chains presented below share a single source sample, sequenced in a study of spatial heterogeneity in lung cancer. Noted time point: blood at routine non-recurrence follow-up after resection. TCRdb re-derived calls from the 5' RACE reads in MiXCR, one entry per CDR3 protein. The data hold 85,000 to 100,000 distinct CDR3 sequences, with approximately 19% observed a single time. This specimen consisted of PBMCs, obtained at follow-up. The receptor source for this set is a male donor with early-stage non-small cell lung cancer.

This clonotype was seen a few times. This chain uses TRBV6-5 with TRBJ1-1; D perhaps matches TRBD1 (5 bases). V was shortened by 2 bases and J by 4 bases, with 11 bases between the two germline ends. CDR1 is MNHEY and CDR2 is SVGAGI in the germline V gene. The length of the CDR3 is 14 residues. The CDR3: CASSYKGQSTEAFF. The CDR3 DNA reads TGTGCCAGCAGTTACAAGGGGCAGAGCACTGAAGCTTTCTTT.

The sample holds many counts of this clonotype. The chain combines TRBV4-3 with TRBJ1-4; 7 bases are shared with TRBD1. Germline loops: CDR1 LGHNA, CDR2 YSLEER. This CDR3 region has 19 residues. J lost 4 bases, V lost 0 bases, and 14 bases had no gene match. DNA of the CDR3: TGCGCCAGCAGCCAAGATTCCTTTATAGGGGGCTCCTATAATGAAAAACTGTTTTTT. This translates into CASSQDSFIGGSYNEKLFF.

The V call is TRBV12-3 or TRBV12-4, the J call TRBJ2-3; 7 positions agree with TRBD2. The CDR3 length is 15 residues. V gave up 4 bases and J gave up 2 bases; unmatched junction bases: 6. The CDR3 reads CASSSLAELTDTQYF. CDR3 DNA sequence: TGTGCCAGCAGTTCCCTAGCGGAACTCACAGATACGCAGTATTTT.

This clonotype has more than one count but fewer than ten. The chain combines TRBV5-4 with TRBJ2-6; possibly TRBD1 or TRBD2 for D (7 bases each). CDR1 and CDR2 (germline): SGHNT, YYREEE (reference sequence). The ends were cut back, 3 bases at V and 2 bases at J, with 18 bases in the middle. The CDR3 consists of 18 residues. CDR3 sequence reads: CASSSGGAYYTGANVLTF. The CDR3 region has the DNA TGTGCCAGCAGCTCAGGGGGGGCCTACTACACTGGGGCCAACGTCCTGACTTTC.

This clonotype occurred a few times. The CDR3 nucleotides read TGTGCCATCAGCCCGACAGGGGTCGAGCAGTACTTC. This codes for CAISPTGVEQYF. V gene TRBV10-3 combines with J gene TRBJ2-7; TRBD1 agrees at 8 bases. The CDR3 contains 12 residues. Germline CDR1 and CDR2: ENHRY and SYGVKD. The V segment lost 6 bases and the J segment 6 bases; nucleotides outside the gene matches: 4.

A few counts support this clonotype. The V call is TRBV20-1, the J call TRBJ2-1, with 14 bases that match TRBD2. Trimming took 3 bases from V and 8 from J; bases not matched to a gene: 12. Looked up from germline, CDR1 is DFQATT and CDR2 is SNEGSKA (reference sequence). This CDR3 has 17 amino acids. The CDR3 spells CSARAGLAGEAPDEQFF. CDR3 sequence (DNA): TGCAGTGCTAGGGCGGGACTAGCGGGAGAGGCCCCCGATGAGCAGTTCTTC.

The rearrangement uses TRBV7-3 and TRBJ2-1; a possible D gene is TRBD2 (5 bases). Between the trimmed V and J ends, which lost 10 bases and 0 bases, there was a span of 10 bases. CDR1 and CDR2 from the germline V gene are SGHTA and FQGTGA. The CDR3 is made up of 13 amino acids. The CDR3 is CANVGSSYNEQFF. CDR3 sequence (DNA): TGTGCCAACGTGGGGAGCTCCTACAATGAGCAGTTCTTC.

The rearrangement joins TRBV3-1 to TRBJ1-5, with D perhaps matching TRBD1 (5 bases). CDR3 length: 15 residues. V gave up 0 bases and J gave up 6 bases, with 12 bases separating them. Germline V CDR1 and CDR2: LGHDT, YNNKEL (reference sequence). The CDR3 region has the DNA TGTGCCAGCAGCCAAGATAACGGCCAGGGTCAGCCCCAGCATTTT. It yields the protein CASSQDNGQGQPQHF.

This clonotype occurred a few times. The chain couples TRBV20-1 to TRBJ2-3, with unresolved D. Germline V gene sequence: CDR1 DFQATT, CDR2 SNEGSKA (reference sequence). With 4 bases removed from V and 0 bases from J, the gap between germline ends came to 11 bases. The CDR3 loop spans 14 amino acids. The CDR3 reads CSATDPLSTDTQYF. The DNA of the CDR3 is TGCAGTGCTACCGATCCTTTAAGCACAGATACGCAGTATTTT.

The chain links TRBV29-1 to TRBJ1-2; perhaps TRBD1 as D (6 bases). The ends were cut back, 6 bases at V and 3 bases at J, with 14 bases in the middle. The CDR3 has 13 amino acids. Germline V gene data show CDR1 as SQVTM and CDR2 as ANQGSEA. The CDR3 nucleotides read TGCAGCGTCGGGACAAGGGATTACTATGGCTACACCTTC. Amino acids: CSVGTRDYYGYTF. The full variable domain, with the rest looked up from reference TRBV29-1 and TRBJ1-2, is SAVISQKPSRDICQRGTSLTIQCQVDSQVTMMFWYRQQPGQSLTLIATANQGSEATYESGFVIDKFPISRPNLTFSTLTVSNMSPEDSSIYLCSVGTRDYYGYTFGSGTRLTVV.

This clonotype was detected many times. J is TRBJ2-3 and V is TRBV24-1; TRBD1 or TRBD2 may be the D gene (5 bases each). The germline gives CDR1 KGHDR, CDR2 SFDVKD. V shed 3 bases and J shed 4 bases, with 10 bases lying between them. The CDR3 is made up of 14 amino acids. The CDR3 DNA sequence: TGTGCCACCAGTGATCCAGGGAGCCCAGATACGCAGTATTTT. Its protein is CATSDPGSPDTQYF.